The 27 T cell receptor beta chains given below trace back to one sample, sequenced in a study of blood T cell repertoires in COVID-19. Here immunoSEQ multiplex PCR was the method, and the copy in TCRdb shows in-frame clones only, minus some. Here the sample spans some 270,000 clones, 85% to 95% being singletons. Material for sequencing was PBMCs or T cells enriched from blood (not recorded which). The source of these receptors is a man between 35 and 55 years old who had been exposed to COVID-19.

V usage is TRBV6-5 and J usage is TRBJ2-3, with TRBD2 matching over 9 bases. V lost 6 bases and J lost 2; bases outside the gene matches: 6. CDR3 length equals 15 residues. The germline CDR1 and CDR2 sequences are MNHEY and SVGAGI. DNA for the CDR3: TGTGCCAGCAGAACCCCGGGACTAGCCACAGATACGCAGTATTTT. This translates into CASRTPGLATDTQYF.

The CDR3 DNA reads as TGTGCCAGCAGCCCCGGGACAGATAACACTGAAGCTTTCTTT. The encoded protein is CASSPGTDNTEAFF. V gene TRBV7-9 combines with J gene TRBJ1-1; 7 nucleotides align to TRBD1. Germline V gene sequence: CDR1 SEHNR, CDR2 FQNEAQ (reference sequence). V gave up 5 bases and J gave up 2 bases; unmatched junction bases: 5. This CDR3 comprises 14 residues.

The gene calls are TRBV24-1 and TRBJ2-2; D possibly corresponds to TRBD2 (6 bases). CDR1 KGHDR and CDR2 SFDVKD come from the germline V gene. The V end was cut by 0 bases, the J end by 6 bases, with 10 bases between. This CDR3 region has 15 residues. Here the CDR3 reads CATSDLGTAAGELFF. The CDR3 bases are TGTGCCACCAGTGATTTGGGGACTGCCGCCGGGGAGCTGTTTTTT.

The chain carries TRBV7-2 and TRBJ1-3; 9 bases align to TRBD1. The CDR3 is 14 amino acids. CDR1 SGHTA and CDR2 FQGNSA come from the germline V gene. V lost 5 bases and J lost 6; bases outside the gene matches: 5. The CDR3 loop reads CASSANRGLNTIYF. CDR3 DNA: TGTGCCAGCAGCGCAAACAGGGGGCTAAACACCATATATTTT.

Note on this clone: An end of the junction differs from the germline gene, which may be a read error. The chain links TRBV7-7 to TRBJ2-2, with a tentative D call TRBD2 (5 bases). This CDR3 has 14 amino acids. Germline lookup yields CDR1 SSHAT and CDR2 FNYEAQ (reference sequence). The CDR3 DNA follows: TGTGCTAGCAGCTTGGAGGCACAGACCGGGGAGCTGTTTTTT. Translated: CASSLEAQTGELFF.

This sequence joins TRBV3-1 (or the pseudogene TRBV3-2) and TRBJ2-3; 8 bases are a match to TRBD2. Trimming removed 3 bases from V and 0 bases from J; junction bases left unmatched: 5. Germline CDR1 is LGHDT and CDR2 is YNNKEL (reference sequence). The length of the CDR3 is 16 residues. The CDR3 DNA reads TGTGCCAGCAGCCACTATACTAGCGGCAGCACAGATACGCAGTATTTT. Residues: CASSHYTSGSTDTQYF.

The rearrangement joins TRBV5-1 to TRBJ2-7, with 7 bases fitting TRBD1. The J segment lost 3 bases and the V segment lost 5 bases, leaving 11 bases of the junction unmatched. The CDR3 runs to 15 residues. CDR1 SGHRS and CDR2 YFSETQ come from the germline V gene. The CDR3 nucleotides are TGCGCCAGCAGTTACACAGGACAGGTTAACTACGAGCAGTACTTC. The encoded protein is CASSYTGQVNYEQYF. The full variable domain, completed using reference TRBV5-1 and TRBJ2-7, is KAGVTQTPRYLIKTRGQQVTLSCSPISGHRSVSWYQQTPGQGLQFLFEYFSETQRNKGNFPGRFSGRQFSNSRSEMNVSTLELGDSALYLCASSYTGQVNYEQYFGPGTRLTVT.

The V and J genes are TRBV5-6 and TRBJ1-5, with D maybe TRBD1 (5 bases). V lost 0 bases and J 10 bases, leaving 8 bases between the germline ends. This CDR3 spans 12 amino acids. The germline CDR1 and CDR2 sequences are SGHDT and YYEEEE. The CDR3 protein is CASSLAGGPQHF. CDR3 DNA sequence: TGTGCCAGCAGCTTGGCCGGGGGACCCCAGCATTTT.

CDR3 coding DNA: TGTGCCAGCAGTTTATCTTCCGGTTATAGCAATCAGCCCCAGCATTTT. Its protein is CASSLSSGYSNQPQHF. This chain uses TRBV27 with TRBJ1-5; D is unresolved. Germline V CDR1 and CDR2: MNHEY, SMNVEV (reference sequence). Trimming took 0 bases from V and 0 from J, leaving 9 bases between them. This CDR3 region has 16 residues.

The rearrangement joins TRBV5-4 to TRBJ1-2, with 9 bases identical to TRBD1. V lost 2 bases and J lost 5; bases outside the gene matches: 4. This CDR3 is built from 14 residues. Per the germline V gene, CDR1 is SGHNT and CDR2 is YYREEE (reference sequence). The CDR3 nucleotides are TGTGCCAGCAGCTTAGACAGGGGGATGTATGGCTACACCTTC. Its protein is CASSLDRGMYGYTF.

The genes are TRBV30 and TRBJ1-1; a weak D match, TRBD1 (6 bases). Germline lookup yields CDR1 GTSNPN and CDR2 SVGIG (reference sequence). The CDR3 has 13 residues. V was clipped by 2 bases and J by 4 bases, with 11 bases between them. Here the CDR3 DNA reads TGTGCCTGGAGTAGATCGGACAGCACTGAAGCTTTCTTT. Protein: CAWSRSDSTEAFF.

This chain uses TRBV5-4 with TRBJ2-3; D perhaps matches TRBD2 (6 bases). Per the germline V gene, CDR1 is SGHNT and CDR2 is YYREEE (reference sequence). CDR3 length: 15 residues. V lost 2 bases to trimming and J lost 0 bases, with 10 bases between them. CDR3 in DNA: TGTGCCAGCAGCTTCGGCGGGACTAGCACAGATACGCAGTATTTT. Its translation: CASSFGGTSTDTQYF.

The genes are TRBV29-1 and TRBJ2-1, with 9 positions matching TRBD2. Germline V gives CDR1 SQVTM, CDR2 ANQGSEA. The CDR3 is made up of 13 amino acids. J gave up 4 bases and V 6 bases, and 4 bases lay outside the gene matches. CDR3 nucleotide sequence: TGCAGCGTGGAGACTAGCGGATACAATGAGCAGTTCTTC. It yields the protein CSVETSGYNEQFF.

The rearrangement joins TRBV12-3 or TRBV12-4 to TRBJ1-5; D might be TRBD1 (6 bases). The length of the CDR3 is 12 residues. The V end lost 6 bases, the J end lost 15 bases, and 18 bases lay between the germline ends. CDR3 region: CASSRGGADRHF. The CDR3 DNA reads TGTGCCAGCAGCCGAGGGGGGGCAGATAGGCATTTT.

Only a few counts were recorded for this clone. This sequence joins TRBV6-5 and TRBJ2-7, with D uncertain. Germline CDR1 MNHEY, CDR2 SVGAGI. The CDR3 covers 11 residues. V shed 6 bases and J shed 1 base, with 4 bases lying between them. The CDR3 loop is CASRASYEQYF. The CDR3 region has the DNA TGTGCCAGCAGAGCTTCCTACGAGCAGTACTTC.

This clone showed up just once. DNA of the CDR3: TGTGCCAGCAGCTTATATGCGACGCAGTATTTT. It is translated as CASSLYATQYF. The chain uses TRBV7-9 and TRBJ2-3; D gene ambiguous. The germline V gene encodes CDR1 SEHNR and CDR2 FQNEAQ (reference sequence). The V and J ends lost 2 bases and 9 bases respectively, with 6 bases between them. The CDR3 loop spans 11 amino acids.

This clone was recorded only once. The V call is TRBV19, the J call TRBJ2-5; possibly TRBD2 for D (7 bases). The CDR3 covers 14 residues. Germline assignment: CDR1 LNHDA and CDR2 SQIVND (reference sequence). The germline V and J ends were trimmed by 9 bases and 0 bases, with 14 bases remaining between them. CDR3 DNA sequence: TGTGCCAGCGCGGAGGGGGGGTACCAAGAGACCCAGTACTTC. This codes for CASAEGGYQETQYF.

This sequence joins TRBV19 and TRBJ2-1; TRBD1 might be the D (5 bases). Germline V gene data show CDR1 as LNHDA and CDR2 as SQIVND (reference sequence). V lost 9 bases and J 9 bases, leaving 24 bases between the germline ends. The CDR3 sequence is 15 residues long. The CDR3 DNA follows: TGTGCCAGCCGATTAAACAGGAGTCCTTTGGGTGAGCAGTTCTTC. This translates into CASRLNRSPLGEQFF.

This clone was seen a single time. The chain recombines TRBV4-3 with TRBJ2-7; 8 nucleotides align to TRBD1. Germline loops: CDR1 LGHNA, CDR2 YSLEER. J gave up 3 bases and V 0 bases, and 10 bases lay outside the gene matches. The CDR3 has 17 amino acids. In nucleotides, the CDR3 is TGCGCCAGCAGCCAAGATAATATGAGACAGGGGTTCTACGAGCAGTACTTC. It yields the protein CASSQDNMRQGFYEQYF.

This clone appeared once. The chain joins TRBV6-5 to TRBJ1-2; 8 bases fit TRBD1. Germline V lookup: CDR1 MNHEY, CDR2 SVGAGI. Trimming took 6 bases from V and 3 from J; bases not matched to a gene: 6. The CDR3 length is 14 residues. The CDR3 is CASRGRGLDYGYTF. The CDR3, as DNA: TGTGCCAGCAGGGGCAGGGGGCTCGACTATGGCTACACCTTC.

The J gene is TRBJ1-1, the V gene TRBV7-2, with D maybe TRBD1 (6 bases). Germline values: CDR1 SGHTA, CDR2 FQGNSA. V lost 4 bases to trimming and J lost 5 bases, with 14 bases between them. The CDR3 spans 14 residues. The CDR3 nucleotides read TGTGCCAGCAGCTCACTACAGGGAGTAACTGAAGCTTTCTTT. The encoded protein is CASSSLQGVTEAFF.

The gene calls are TRBV30 and TRBJ2-3; TRBD1 might be the D (6 bases). The V end was cut by 1 base, the J end by 4 bases, with 12 bases between. This CDR3 has 14 residues. CDR1 is GTSNPN and CDR2 is SVGIG in the germline V gene (reference sequence). CDR3 nucleotide sequence: TGTGCCTGGAGTGGGGAAGGGGGTTCAGATACGCAGTATTTT. This sequence encodes CAWSGEGGSDTQYF.

The gene calls are TRBV2 and TRBJ1-1; D perhaps matches TRBD1 (6 bases). This CDR3 contains 13 residues. Germline loops: CDR1 SNHLY, CDR2 FYNNEI. The germline V and J ends were trimmed by 6 bases and 3 bases, with 11 bases remaining between them. The DNA for the CDR3 is TGTGCCAGCAGGTCGCGACAGGACACTGAAGCTTTCTTT. This gives the protein CASRSRQDTEAFF. Full variable domain (outside the CDR3, taken from reference TRBV2 and TRBJ1-1): EPEVTQTPSHQVTQMGQEVILRCVPISNHLYFYWYRQILGQKVEFLVSFYNNEISEKSEIFDDQFSVERPDGSNFTLKIRSTKLEDSAMYFCASRSRQDTEAFFGQGTRLTVV.

The chain is built from TRBV4-1 and TRBJ2-7; 7 bases match TRBD2. This CDR3 has 16 residues. Germline CDR1 and CDR2: MGHRA and YSYEKL. J lost 8 bases, V lost 3 bases, and 16 bases had no gene match. The CDR3 reads CASSQNDGTKVWKQYF. DNA for the CDR3: TGCGCCAGCAGCCAGAACGACGGGACTAAGGTTTGGAAGCAGTACTTC.

The rearrangement links TRBV5-4 to TRBJ1-2, with 7 bases that match TRBD1. V lost 3 bases, J lost 3 bases, and 8 bases stayed unmatched. CDR3 size: 15 residues. Germline V lookup: CDR1 SGHNT, CDR2 YYREEE (reference sequence). In DNA, the CDR3 is TGTGCCAGCAGCTCGTTGACAGGGACGGACTATGGCTACACCTTC. Translating gives CASSSLTGTDYGYTF.

V and J are TRBV19 and TRBJ1-5; TRBD1 might be the D (6 bases). There are 15 residues in the CDR3. V was pared by 3 bases and J by 1 base, with 10 bases between. Germline loops: CDR1 LNHDA, CDR2 SQIVND (reference sequence). CDR3 coding DNA: TGTGCCAGTAGTATTGGGGACACCAGCAATCAGCCCCAGCATTTT. Residues: CASSIGDTSNQPQHF.

The chain recombines TRBV20-1 with TRBJ2-1, with 9 positions matching TRBD2. The CDR3 loop spans 16 amino acids. Trimming removed 4 bases from V and 5 bases from J; junction bases left unmatched: 12. Germline-derived CDR1 and CDR2 are DFQATT and SNEGSKA (reference sequence). Here the CDR3 DNA reads TGCAGTGCTAATGACGCGGGAGGGGACGATCACAATGAGCAGTTCTTC. Its translation: CSANDAGGDDHNEQFF.